A selection of T cell receptor beta chains follows, all from one sample in a study of cytomegalovirus exposure and HLA in healthy donors. Generated by immunoSEQ multiplex PCR, the TCRdb table keeps only in-frame clones and is missing some. This table has a few hundred thousand clones, just under 85% appearing once. The sample taken for sequencing was PBMCs. These receptors originate from a woman aged 40-49 years in good health and CMV-seronegative. CDR3s include the opening cysteine and the closing phenylalanine or tryptophan. The order of the fields is D gene, V gene, J gene, clone size, CDR3 protein, CDR3 DNA. The D gene is left open where the match is weak. The size of a clone is reported for some rows only, either as once, few or many, or as a class for expanded clones.

D: TRBD1
V: TRBV5-1
J: TRBJ1-6
size: .
CDR3: CASSLGGQGYSPLHF
DNA: TGCGCCAGCAGCTTGGGCGGACAGGGCTATTCACCCCTCCACTTT

D: .
V: TRBV9
J: TRBJ2-3
size: .
CDR3: CASSLRQPPDTQYF
DNA: TGTGCCAGCAGCCTCAGACAGCCTCCAGATACGCAGTATTTT

D: .
V: TRBV6-6
J: TRBJ1-5
size: .
CDR3: CASSYADRLPQHF
DNA: TGTGCCAGCAGTTACGCGGACAGACTGCCCCAGCATTTT

D: TRBD1
V: TRBV5-4
J: TRBJ1-1
size: .
CDR3: CASSWDRAVGTEAFF
DNA: TGTGCCAGCAGCTGGGACAGGGCGGTGGGCACTGAAGCTTTCTTT

D: .
V: TRBV5-1
J: TRBJ2-5
size: .
CDR3: CASSVGLQETQYF
DNA: TGCGCCAGCAGCGTGGGACTCCAAGAGACCCAGTACTTC

D: TRBD1
V: TRBV25-1
J: TRBJ1-1
size: .
CDR3: CASSNDRADTEAFF
DNA: TGTGCCAGCAGTAACGACAGGGCGGACACTGAAGCTTTCTTT

D: .
V: TRBV20-1
J: TRBJ2-3
size: .
CDR3: CSARAVDTQYF
DNA: TGCAGTGCTAGAGCAGTGGATACGCAGTATTTT

D: TRBD1
V: TRBV5-1
J: TRBJ2-1
size: once
CDR3: CASSPFGTGELVF
DNA: TGCGCCAGCTCCCCGTTCGGGACAGGGGAATTGGTCTTC

D: TRBD1
V: TRBV7-9
J: TRBJ1-2
size: .
CDR3: CASSLDGTGGGYTF
DNA: TGTGCCAGCAGCTTAGACGGGACAGGGGGCGGCTACACCTTC

D: .
V: TRBV19
J: TRBJ2-3
size: once
CDR3: CVSRPGIRSTDTQYF
DNA: TGTGTCAGTAGGCCAGGGATTAGGTCCACAGATACGCAGTATTTT

D: TRBD1
V: TRBV11-2
J: TRBJ2-7
size: .
CDR3: CASSNKRDSYEQYF
DNA: TGTGCCAGCAGCAACAAACGGGACAGCTACGAGCAGTACTTC

D: .
V: TRBV7-8
J: TRBJ1-5
size: .
CDR3: CASSREGGSNQPQHF
DNA: TGTGCCAGCAGCCGAGAGGGGGGGTCCAATCAGCCCCAGCATTTT

D: TRBD1
V: TRBV6-5
J: TRBJ2-7
size: once
CDR3: CASSYTGGREQYF
DNA: TGTGCCAGCAGTTACACAGGGGGCCGCGAGCAGTACTTC

D: .
V: TRBV9
J: TRBJ2-5
size: .
CDR3: CASSVEYWAETQYF
DNA: TGTGCCAGCAGCGTAGAGTACTGGGCGGAGACCCAGTACTTC

D: .
V: TRBV27
J: TRBJ1-4
size: .
CDR3: CASSLSGANEKLFF
DNA: TGTGCCAGCAGTTTGTCCGGGGCTAATGAAAAACTGTTTTTT

D: .
V: TRBV6-6
J: TRBJ2-7
size: few
CDR3: CASSVTGSSYEQYF
DNA: TGTGCCAGCAGTGTAACAGGTAGCTCCTACGAGCAGTACTTC

D: .
V: TRBV10-3
J: TRBJ1-5
size: .
CDR3: CAISGGGIGQPQHF
DNA: TGTGCCATCAGTGGGGGAGGGATCGGCCAGCCCCAGCATTTT

D: TRBD1
V: TRBV19
J: TRBJ1-4
size: once
CDR3: CASSMRTGTNEKLFF
DNA: TGTGCCAGTAGTATGAGGACAGGAACTAATGAAAAACTGTTTTTT

D: TRBD2
V: TRBV7-6
J: TRBJ2-1
size: .
CDR3: CASSLGGGRYNEQFF
DNA: TGTGCCAGCAGCTTAGGCGGGGGTCGGTACAATGAGCAGTTCTTC

D: TRBD1
V: TRBV11-3
J: TRBJ2-2
size: .
CDR3: CASMDRATGELFF
DNA: TGTGCCAGCATGGACAGGGCCACCGGGGAGCTGTTTTTT

D: TRBD2
V: TRBV5-1
J: TRBJ2-5
size: .
CDR3: CATNFFAGGITETQYF
DNA: TGCGCCACCAATTTCTTTGCGGGGGGGATCACGGAGACCCAGTACTTC

D: .
V: TRBV9
J: TRBJ1-1
size: .
CDR3: CASSTPERGRGMNTEAFF
DNA: TGTGCCAGCAGCACCCCAGAACGAGGGCGGGGCATGAACACTGAAGCTTTCTTT

D: TRBD2
V: TRBV4-1
J: TRBJ2-3
size: .
CDR3: CASSQGLAGRSDTQYF
DNA: TGCGCCAGCAGCCAAGGACTAGCGGGGCGATCAGATACGCAGTATTTT

D: TRBD1
V: TRBV7-3
J: TRBJ2-2
size: .
CDR3: CASSSQGANGELFF
DNA: TGTGCCAGCAGCTCACAGGGGGCCAACGGGGAGCTGTTTTTT

D: TRBD2
V: TRBV4-1
J: TRBJ2-2
size: .
CDR3: CASSQASTGLPNTGELFF
DNA: TGCGCCAGCAGCCAAGCGAGCACGGGACTACCGAACACCGGGGAGCTGTTTTTT

D: TRBD1
V: TRBV2
J: TRBJ1-1
size: .
CDR3: CASSRQGARSMNTEAFF
DNA: TGTGCCAGCAGTAGACAGGGGGCGCGTTCCATGAACACTGAAGCTTTCTTT

D: .
V: TRBV5-6
J: TRBJ2-3
size: .
CDR3: CASSPDSASTDTQYF
DNA: TGTGCCAGCAGTCCGGACTCCGCTAGCACAGATACGCAGTATTTT

D: .
V: TRBV2
J: TRBJ2-5
size: .
CDR3: CASRTPGLRTGETQYF
DNA: TGTGCCAGCAGGACCCCGGGACTCCGAACGGGAGAGACCCAGTACTTC

D: .
V: TRBV5-4
J: TRBJ2-3
size: once
CDR3: CASSRGSTSTDTQYF
DNA: TGTGCCAGCAGCCGCGGCTCGACTAGCACAGATACGCAGTATTTT

D: .
V: TRBV5-1
J: TRBJ1-6
size: .
CDR3: CASSPDSNSPLHF
DNA: TGCGCCAGCAGCCCGGACAGTAATTCACCCCTCCACTTT

D: TRBD2
V: TRBV7-9
J: TRBJ2-5
size: .
CDR3: CASSSPPGGGVQETQYF
DNA: TGTGCTAGCAGCTCCCCCCCGGGCGGGGGGGTTCAAGAGACCCAGTACTTC

D: .
V: TRBV7-3
J: TRBJ2-7
size: .
CDR3: CASSYSIPSYEQYF
DNA: TGTGCCAGCAGCTACTCGATCCCATCCTACGAGCAGTACTTC

D: TRBD1
V: TRBV4-1
J: TRBJ1-6
size: .
CDR3: CASSQDRGDSPLHF
DNA: TGCGCCAGCAGCCAGGACAGGGGTGACTCACCCCTCCACTTT

D: TRBD1
V: TRBV7-9
J: TRBJ2-7
size: .
CDR3: CASSLGSGQGTYEQYF
DNA: TGTGCCAGCAGCTTAGGCTCGGGACAGGGGACTTACGAGCAGTACTTC

D: TRBD1
V: TRBV7-2
J: TRBJ2-7
size: .
CDR3: CASSLNQLDRTVSYEQYF
DNA: TGTGCCAGCAGCTTAAATCAGCTGGACAGGACAGTATCGTACGAGCAGTACTTC

D: TRBD2
V: TRBV5-4
J: TRBJ2-1
size: once
CDR3: CASSSVAGTSGYNEQFF
DNA: TGTGCCAGCAGCTCCGTAGCCGGGACTAGCGGTTACAATGAGCAGTTCTTC

D: .
V: TRBV5-1
J: TRBJ1-1
size: .
CDR3: CASSPDWNTEAFF
DNA: TGCGCCAGCAGCCCGGACTGGAACACTGAAGCTTTCTTT

D: .
V: TRBV10-3
J: TRBJ2-1
size: few
CDR3: CAISTDNYNEQFF
DNA: TGTGCCATCAGCACCGACAACTACAATGAGCAGTTCTTC

D: .
V: TRBV4-3
J: TRBJ2-5
size: .
CDR3: CASSQDRMTEQYF
DNA: TGCGCCAGCAGCCAAGATAGAATGACTGAGCAGTACTTC

D: TRBD1
V: TRBV9
J: TRBJ1-5
size: .
CDR3: CASSVEGAPNQPQHF
DNA: TGTGCCAGCAGCGTAGAGGGGGCCCCAAATCAGCCCCAGCATTTT

D: .
V: TRBV11-3
J: TRBJ2-7
size: .
CDR3: CASRVRVSSDEQYF
DNA: TGTGCCAGCAGGGTCAGGGTTTCATCGGACGAGCAGTACTTC

D: .
V: TRBV9
J: TRBJ2-5
size: few
CDR3: CASSVDRGAQETQYF
DNA: TGTGCCAGCAGCGTAGATCGGGGGGCGCAAGAGACCCAGTACTTC

D: .
V: TRBV9
J: TRBJ1-1
size: .
CDR3: CASSVAGQTEAFF
DNA: TGTGCCAGCAGCGTAGCTGGTCAGACTGAAGCTTTCTTT

D: .
V: TRBV9
J: TRBJ1-4
size: .
CDR3: CASSATGVGKLFF
DNA: TGTGCCAGCAGCGCCACCGGGGTGGGAAAACTGTTTTTT

D: TRBD1
V: TRBV6-1
J: TRBJ1-4
size: .
CDR3: CASMDRGSEKLFF
DNA: TGTGCCAGCATGGACAGGGGTAGCGAAAAACTGTTTTTT

D: TRBD1
V: TRBV7-3
J: TRBJ1-6
size: .
CDR3: CASSSRDRTYNSPLHF
DNA: TGTGCCAGCAGCTCTCGGGACAGGACCTATAATTCACCCCTCCACTTT

D: TRBD1
V: TRBV5-1
J: TRBJ2-7
size: .
CDR3: CASSPWDSSYEQYF
DNA: TGCGCCAGCAGCCCCTGGGACAGCTCCTACGAGCAGTACTTC

D: .
V: TRBV10-3
J: TRBJ2-2
size: .
CDR3: CAISRTANTGELFF
DNA: TGTGCCATCAGTAGAACGGCGAACACCGGGGAGCTGTTTTTT

D: TRBD1
V: TRBV5-4
J: TRBJ2-5
size: .
CDR3: CASSNPTGVGEPQYF
DNA: TGTGCCAGCAGCAACCCGACAGGGGTCGGGGAGCCCCAGTACTTC

D: TRBD1
V: TRBV2
J: TRBJ2-6
size: once
CDR3: CASSAGTGVPGANVLTF
DNA: TGTGCCAGCAGTGCCGGGACAGGGGTTCCTGGGGCCAACGTCCTGACTTTC

D: TRBD2
V: TRBV7-7
J: TRBJ2-2
size: .
CDR3: CASSRLTSGGAVGELFF
DNA: TGTGCTAGCAGCCGGCTGACTAGCGGGGGGGCCGTCGGGGAGCTGTTTTTT

D: .
V: TRBV14
J: TRBJ2-7
size: once
CDR3: CASSQGRQSPYEQYF
DNA: TGTGCCAGCAGCCAAGGGCGACAGTCCCCCTACGAGCAGTACTTC

D: TRBD2
V: TRBV29-1
J: TRBJ2-2
size: .
CDR3: CSVEVRETSGGIGELFF
DNA: TGCAGCGTTGAAGTAAGAGAAACTAGCGGGGGAATCGGGGAGCTGTTTTTT

D: .
V: TRBV5-1
J: TRBJ2-5
size: .
CDR3: CASSLGLALETQYF
DNA: TGCGCCAGCAGCTTGGGCCTAGCCCTAGAGACCCAGTACTTC

D: .
V: TRBV28
J: TRBJ2-2
size: .
CDR3: CASGVGPGELFF
DNA: TGTGCCAGCGGAGTAGGCCCTGGGGAGCTGTTTTTT

D: .
V: TRBV7-6
J: TRBJ2-7
size: .
CDR3: CASSWGLIHYERYF
DNA: TGTGCCAGCAGCTGGGGACTTATCCACTACGAGCGGTACTTC

D: .
V: TRBV4-2
J: TRBJ1-6
size: .
CDR3: CASSQTGRSYNSPLHF
DNA: TGTGCCAGCAGCCAAACAGGGCGCTCCTATAATTCACCCCTCCACTTT

D: TRBD2
V: TRBV7-2
J: TRBJ2-6
size: .
CDR3: CASSLATTQTSGGLAGANVLTF
DNA: TGTGCCAGCAGCTTAGCGACGACTCAGACTAGCGGGGGTTTAGCTGGGGCCAACGTCCTGACTTTC

D: TRBD1
V: TRBV5-1
J: TRBJ2-1
size: .
CDR3: CASSFITGARLDEQFF
DNA: TGCGCCAGCAGTTTCATCACAGGGGCGAGGTTGGATGAGCAGTTCTTC